The 26 T cell receptor delta chains given below trace back to one sample, sequenced in a study of gammadelta T cells in human blood. TCRdb used CATT to re-call clones from the RT-PCR reads. The table includes just over 600 delta-chain clones, approximately 11% detected once. Sequenced sample: Vgamma9Vdelta2 gamma-delta T cells from adult blood. These receptors were obtained from a human donor.

In this sample, this clone turned up a few times. The TCRdb record carries a much larger clone's protein, which differs from this DNA's translation at residue 6; a read error is the likely cause, and the protein listed here is the DNA translation. The rearrangement joins TRDV2 to TRDJ3, with 9 positions matching TRDD3. CDR3 length: 23 amino acids. The ends lost 0 bases at V and 0 bases at J; junction bases unmatched: 17. CDR1 is GEAIGNYY and CDR2 is EKD in the germline V gene. The CDR3 here is CACDTTHRLGDSVSSWDTRQMFF. CDR3 coding DNA: TGTGCCTGTGACACCACTCACCGCCTGGGGGATTCGGTAAGCTCCTGGGACACCCGACAGATGTTTTTC.

This clone has more than one count but fewer than ten. The V call is TRDV2, the J call TRDJ1; 13 nucleotides line up with TRDD3. CDR3 length: 20 amino acids. The J segment lost 1 base and the V segment lost 3 bases, leaving 16 bases of the junction unmatched. Per the germline V gene, CDR1 is GEAIGNYY and CDR2 is EKD. The DNA for the CDR3 is TGTGCCTGTGACCCCCTACTGGGGGATACGCAATCGTTGGTCACCGATAAACTCATCTTT. Residues: CACDPLLGDTQSLVTDKLIF.

Worth noting for this clone: This DNA translates differently at residue 3 from the TCRdb protein, which is that of a much larger clone; a read error is likely, and the protein shown is the DNA's own translation. The gene calls are TRDV2 and TRDJ1; 12 bases fit TRDD3. The CDR3 has 19 residues. The germline V gene encodes CDR1 GEAIGNYY and CDR2 EKD. The CDR3 loop reads CARDTVVLGDTTYTDKLIF. In DNA, the CDR3 is TGTGCCCGTGACACCGTGGTACTGGGGGATACAACGTACACCGATAAACTCATCTTT.

By sample fraction, this clone is medium-sized. The chain uses TRDV2 and TRDJ1; D is uncertain. The CDR3 extends over 18 amino acids. V was shortened by 0 bases and J by 0 bases, with 19 bases between the two germline ends. The V gene's germline CDR1 is GEAIGNYY and CDR2 EKD. In nucleotides, the CDR3 is TGTGCCTGTGACACCTTAGAAACGGGTTCCGCGTACACCGATAAACTCATCTTT. This encodes CACDTLETGSAYTDKLIF.

The V call is TRDV2, the J call TRDJ1; the D is unclear. V was cut by 3 bases and J by 0 bases, with 37 bases left in between. Per germline, CDR1 GEAIGNYY and CDR2 EKD. CDR3 length: 23 amino acids. The CDR3 loop is CACDPPRGNELDGVNPYTDKLIF. The CDR3 bases are TGTGCCTGTGACCCCCCCCGAGGGAATGAGTTGGACGGGGTGAATCCGTACACCGATAAACTCATCTTT.

By share, this clone counts as medium-sized. This chain joins TRDV2 and TRDJ1; 7 positions match TRDD3. This CDR3 comprises 16 residues. Trimming removed 0 bases from V and 2 bases from J; junction bases left unmatched: 8. Per the germline V gene, CDR1 is GEAIGNYY and CDR2 is EKD. DNA for the CDR3: TGTGCCTGTGACACCATGGTGGGGGAACAAACCGATAAACTCATCTTT. The encoded protein is CACDTMVGEQTDKLIF.

By sample share, this clone is medium-sized. The rearrangement links TRDV2 to TRDJ1; 12 nucleotides line up with TRDD3. Germline CDR1 GEAIGNYY, CDR2 EKD. The CDR3 contains 21 residues. Losses at the gene ends were 2 bases for V and 0 bases for J; bases not matched to a gene: 18. CDR3 sequence: CACDKVLGDTRQPSYTDKLIF. DNA for the CDR3: TGTGCCTGTGACAAAGTACTGGGGGATACCCGACAACCCTCGTACACCGATAAACTCATCTTT.

This clone showed up just a few times. Given a far larger clone just one base away, this is likely a sequencing read error. Other DNA sequences in this specimen translate into the identical CDR3. The J gene is TRDJ1, the V gene TRDV2; the D gene is possibly TRDD3 (5 bases). Germline CDR1 and CDR2: GEAIGNYY and EKD. This CDR3 is 15 amino acids long. The CDR3 is CASEPLGPYTDKLIF. The CDR3 DNA is TGTGCATCTGAACCTTTGGGGCCGTACACCGATAAACTCATCTTT.

On this clone: The protein that TCRdb holds for this DNA derives from a much larger clone and differs from the translated DNA at residue 6, which likely indicates a read error; the protein shown here is translated from the DNA. The chain uses TRDV2 and TRDJ1; 12 bases line up with TRDD3. Per the germline V gene, CDR1 is GEAIGNYY and CDR2 is EKD. The CDR3 sequence is 23 residues long. V lost 0 bases and J lost 5; bases outside the gene matches: 27. The CDR3, as DNA: TGTGCCTGTGACACCGCTCAACCGATAAACTACATGAGACTGGGGGATACAAGAGATAAACTCATCTTT. This sequence encodes CACDTAQPINYMRLGDTRDKLIF.

This clone was seen a few times. The amino acid sequence in TCRdb belongs to a much larger clone and departs from this DNA's translation at residue 3, likely a sequencing read error; the sequence shown is translated from the DNA. This chain uses TRDV2 with TRDJ1; TRDD3 matches 9 bases. CDR3 length equals 18 residues. CDR1 and CDR2 from the germline V gene are GEAIGNYY and EKD. CDR3 nucleotides: TGTGCCTTTGACAGTTGGTTCGGGGGATACATGTATGGCGATAAACTCATCTTT. This gives the protein CAFDSWFGGYMYGDKLIF.

This clone is judged medium-sized. The chain couples TRDV2 to TRDJ1; perhaps TRDD2 as D (6 bases). Trimming took 3 bases from V and 0 from J, leaving 34 bases between them. The V gene's germline CDR1 is GEAIGNYY and CDR2 EKD. The CDR3 is 22 residues long. CDR3 in DNA: TGTGCCTGTGACCCCATCCTTCCGGCGGACATGCGGCCCTCGGAGAACACCGATAAACTCATCTTT. The encoded protein is CACDPILPADMRPSENTDKLIF.

This clone has only a few counts. The translation of this DNA and the TCRdb protein of a much larger clone differ at residue 4, probably owing to a read error; the protein shown here is translated from the DNA. This chain joins TRDV2 and TRDJ3; TRDD3 aligns across 11 bases. The germline CDR1 and CDR2 sequences are GEAIGNYY and EKD. With 5 bases clipped from V and 0 bases from J, the junction kept 5 bases outside the gene matches. The CDR3 length is 18 residues. CDR3 in amino acids: CACVSTGGYSWDTRQMFF. The CDR3 DNA sequence: TGTGCCTGTGTCAGTACTGGGGGATACTCCTGGGACACCCGACAGATGTTTTTC.

This clone has just a few counts. The protein recorded in TCRdb matches a much larger clone and deviates from this DNA's translation at residue 16, suggesting a read error; the protein here is obtained by translating the DNA. J is TRDJ3 and V is TRDV2; 9 nucleotides align to TRDD3. This CDR3 has 23 amino acids. Per germline, CDR1 GEAIGNYY and CDR2 EKD. CDR3 region: CACDTAHRLGDSVSSCDTRQMFF. The CDR3 DNA follows: TGTGCCTGTGACACCGCTCACCGCCTGGGGGATTCGGTAAGCTCCTGTGACACCCGACAGATGTTTTTC.

This clone was detected only a few times. With only one base between it and a far larger clone, this is likely a read error. Other DNA sequences within the sample encode an identical CDR3. The V call is TRDV2, the J call TRDJ1, with 12 bases lining up with TRDD3. The germline V gene encodes CDR1 GEAIGNYY and CDR2 EKD. The V segment lost 0 bases and the J segment 8 bases; nucleotides outside the gene matches: 30. The CDR3 loop spans 23 amino acids. CDR3 sequence (DNA): TGTGCCTGTGACACCGTTCAACCGATAAACTACATGAGACTGGGGGATACAAGAGACAAACTCATCTTT. This gives the protein CACDTVQPINYMRLGDTRDKLIF.

This clone occurred a few times. Only one base separates this from a far larger clonotype, so it likely reflects a read error. The rearrangement joins TRDV2 to TRDJ1; 7 nucleotides match TRDD3. V trimming: 3 bases; J trimming: 0 bases; junction bases outside the gene matches: 15. CDR1 is GEAIGNYY, CDR2 EKD, per germline. CDR3 size: 18 residues. This chain's CDR3 is CACDHILGTPIYTDKLIF. CDR3 nucleotide sequence: TGTGCCTGTGACCATATACTGGGGACCCCAATTTACACCGATAAACTCATCTTT.

This clone was found a few times. V and J are TRDV2 and TRDJ1; D ambiguous. V shed 0 bases and J shed 0 bases, with 10 bases lying between them. The CDR3 consists of 15 residues. CDR1 GEAIGNYY and CDR2 EKD come from the germline V gene. CDR3: CACDTIGRNTDKLIF. DNA for the CDR3: TGTGCCTGTGACACCATTGGGCGCAACACCGATAAACTCATCTTT.

This clone came up a few times. Translating this DNA gives a protein that differs at residue 3 from the TCRdb one, which belongs to a much larger clone; a read error is likely, and the protein shown is this translation. The chain joins TRDV2 to TRDJ1; 12 bases align to TRDD3. The CDR3 is 23 residues long. Looked up from germline, CDR1 is GEAIGNYY and CDR2 is EKD. The DNA of the CDR3 is TGTGCCTATGACACCGTTCAACCGATAAACTACATGAGACTGGGGGATACAAGAGATAAACTCATCTTT. Protein product: CAYDTVQPINYMRLGDTRDKLIF.

A few counts support this clone. V usage is TRDV2 and J usage is TRDJ3, with 10 bases identical to TRDD3. From germline, CDR1 is GEAIGNYY and CDR2 EKD. The CDR3 is 21 amino acids. J lost 0 bases, V lost 5 bases, and 15 bases had no gene match. CDR3 bases: TGTGCCTGTGTCCCCCTTACTGGGGGATCTCTCGGCTCCTGGGACACCCGACAGATGTTTTTC. It translates to CACVPLTGGSLGSWDTRQMFF.

Turning to this clone: TCRdb attributes to this sequence the protein of a much larger clone, which differs from the DNA translation at residue 4; a read error is likely, and the protein displayed is translated from the DNA. This chain links TRDV2 with TRDJ1, with no clear D. The CDR3 totals 17 residues. CDR1 GEAIGNYY and CDR2 EKD come from the germline V gene. V dropped 5 bases and J dropped 0 bases, with 21 bases sitting between them. CDR3: CACASLLTNRYTDKLIF. The CDR3 DNA is TGTGCCTGTGCCTCACTACTAACAAACCGGTACACCGATAAACTCATCTTT.

By share, this clone counts as hyperexpanded. Other DNA sequences of this sample code for an identical CDR3. This chain links TRDV2 with TRDJ1; D is undetermined. The CDR3 length is 14 residues. Trimming took 3 bases from V and 0 from J, leaving 10 bases between them. In germline, CDR1 is GEAIGNYY, CDR2 EKD. For the CDR3, the DNA is TGTGCCTGTGACCCGATTTCGAACACCGATAAACTCATCTTT. Its protein product is CACDPISNTDKLIF.

Sample share makes this clone medium-sized (0.01 to 0.1%). The V gene is TRDV2, the J gene TRDJ1; 12 bases map to TRDD3. The junction had 26 bases not matched to a gene; V was cut back by 4 bases and J by 6 bases. Per the germline V gene, CDR1 is GEAIGNYY and CDR2 is EKD. The CDR3 spans 21 residues. DNA of the CDR3: TGTGCCTGTGAGCCCCTGGTACTGGGGGATACCGACGTCCCTCCTCACCATAAACTCATCTTT. Translating gives CACEPLVLGDTDVPPHHKLIF.

This clone has only one observation. The V gene went uncalled, while the J gene is TRDJ2; the table assigns TRDD3, which was not confirmed against the DNA. The CDR3 spans 22 residues. Here the CDR3 reads CSGINAEYMGDRDRIKTAQLFF. CDR3 coding DNA: TGCAGTGGTATCAACGCAGAGTACATGGGGGATAGGGATAGGATTAAGACAGCACAACTCTTCTTT.

Regarding this clone: A read error is the likely source, as a far larger clone sits one nucleotide away. Other nucleotide sequences from this sample produce the same CDR3. The chain is built from TRDV2 and TRDJ1; D is undetermined. CDR1 and CDR2 (germline): GEAIGNYY, EKD. This CDR3 spans 14 amino acids. The CDR3 DNA is TGTGCCTGTGACCCGATTTCGAACACCGATAAACTAATCTTT. Translation gives CACDPISNTDKLIF.

The chain combines TRDV2 with TRDJ3; 7 positions match TRDD3. This CDR3 is built from 20 residues. The V gene's germline CDR1 is GEAIGNYY and CDR2 EKD. V dropped 0 bases and J dropped 0; count of bases not matched to a gene: 10. CDR3 residues: CACDTAWGSNPSWDTRQMFF. The CDR3 nucleotides read TGTGCCTGTGACACCGCCTGGGGGTCCAACCCCTCCTGGGACACCCGACAGATGTTTTTC.

This clone counts as large. The sample holds other DNA sequences that translate to the same CDR3. The rearrangement links TRDV2 to TRDJ1, with TRDD3 matching 12 bases. Trimming cost V 0 bases and J 1 base; bases outside gene matches: 14. Per germline, CDR1 GEAIGNYY and CDR2 EKD. CDR3 length equals 20 residues. CDR3 coding DNA: TGTGCCTGTGACACCGTCTCGGCTGGGGGATACGAGGAGAGCACCGATAAACTCATCTTT. It translates to CACDTVSAGGYEESTDKLIF.

This clone was counted a few times. A single base is all that separates this from a far larger clone, so a read error is likely. This chain connects TRDV2 to TRDJ1; TRDD3 agrees at 9 bases. The CDR3 runs 20 residues. CDR1 GEAIGNYY and CDR2 EKD come from the germline V gene. In nucleotides, the CDR3 is TGTGCCCGTGACACCGTACCCCATTCTACTGGGGGACAGCCCACCGATAAACTCATCTTT. As protein: CARDTVPHSTGGQPTDKLIF.